One and the same sample provided the 31 T cell receptor beta chains below, sequenced in a study of control samples from healthy donors and cancer patients (dated by TCRdb to the early 2020s). Libraries came from the immunoSEQ multiplex PCR assay. This is the immuneACCESS table as TCRdb keeps it, with only in-frame sequences that have V and J called. A part of the clones is gone; compared with another copy, unresolved V genes explain less than half, and the rest is unexplained. In this sample the table shows fewer than 200,000 clones, more than 90% of which occur a single time. Roughly 1.3% of the sample is taken by the ten largest. Sequenced sample: blood. Source of these receptors: a man aged 30 to 39 in good health.

The chain employs TRBV6-1 and TRBJ2-3; D might be TRBD1 (6 bases). The CDR3 has 14 amino acids. Germline V lookup: CDR1 MNHNS, CDR2 SASEGT. The ends were cut back, 1 base at V and 5 bases at J, with 10 bases in the middle. CDR3 in amino acids: CASSEEQGLDTQYF. For the CDR3, the DNA is TGTGCCAGCAGTGAAGAACAGGGCCTAGATACGCAGTATTTT.

The gene calls are TRBV28 and TRBJ2-5; perhaps TRBD1 as D (6 bases). The CDR3 extends over 16 amino acids. V was cut by 3 bases and J by 5 bases, with 19 bases left in between. Per the germline V gene, CDR1 is MDHEN and CDR2 is SYDVKM. The CDR3 protein is CASSFRGRGSQETQYF. The CDR3 bases are TGTGCCAGCAGTTTTAGAGGCAGGGGTTCGCAGGAGACCCAGTACTTC.

This rearrangement joins TRBV11-2 to TRBJ1-2; 7 bases align to TRBD1. The trim removed 2 bases at V and 3 bases at J, leaving 0 bases unmatched. Germline V gives CDR1 SGHAT, CDR2 FQNNGV. The CDR3 length is 13 residues. For the CDR3, the DNA is TGTGCCAGCAGCTTAACAGGGGACTATGGCTACACCTTC. Amino acids: CASSLTGDYGYTF.

The rearrangement links TRBV7-9 to TRBJ2-1; 7 nucleotides line up with TRBD2. The V gene's germline CDR1 is SEHNR and CDR2 FQNEAQ (reference sequence). This CDR3 is built from 19 residues. V lost 5 bases and J lost 0; bases outside the gene matches: 16. CDR3 sequence: CASSPAWSTSVGSYNEQFF. The CDR3 nucleotides read TGTGCCAGCAGCCCCGCGTGGAGCACTAGCGTCGGCTCCTACAATGAGCAGTTCTTC.

This clone has only one observation. The J gene is TRBJ2-3, the V gene TRBV4-3, with TRBD1 as a possible D gene (6 bases). The germline gives CDR1 LGHNA, CDR2 YSLEER. This CDR3 region has 16 residues. V lost 0 bases and J lost 4, with 14 bases in between. The CDR3 nucleotides are TGCGCCAGCAGCCAAGATCGTGGGGGCCGGTCAGATACGCAGTATTTT. It translates to CASSQDRGGRSDTQYF.

Only one count was recorded for this clone. CDR3 DNA sequence: TGCGCCAGCAGCCTAAGCGGGGGTCTCGAAAGTGAGCAGTTCTTC. Translating gives CASSLSGGLESEQFF. J is TRBJ2-1 and V is TRBV5-1, with 8 bases fitting TRBD2. CDR1 and CDR2 (germline): SGHRS, YFSETQ. With V trimmed by 4 bases and J by 9 bases, 12 bases remained unmatched. The CDR3 loop spans 15 amino acids.

This clone appeared a few times. The chain joins TRBV4-3 to TRBJ2-7; a weak D match, TRBD1 (5 bases). V was pared by 0 bases and J by 5 bases, with 8 bases between. Germline values: CDR1 LGHNA, CDR2 YSLEER. This CDR3 region has 13 residues. The CDR3 bases are TGCGCCAGCAGCCAAGATCAGGGTAACGAGCAGTACTTC. Amino acid sequence: CASSQDQGNEQYF.

The chain recombines TRBV5-1 with TRBJ1-4, with unresolved D. CDR3 length equals 15 residues. The germline V gene has CDR1 SGHRS and CDR2 YFSETQ. The germline V and J ends were trimmed by 2 bases and 4 bases, with 12 bases remaining between them. Written as DNA, the CDR3 is TGCGCCAGCAGCTTAGGAGAGCGGGGTAATGAAAAACTGTTTTTT. Residues: CASSLGERGNEKLFF. Based on the CDR3 plus reference TRBV5-1 and TRBJ1-4, the full variable domain is KAGVTQTPRYLIKTRGQQVTLSCSPISGHRSVSWYQQTPGQGLQFLFEYFSETQRNKGNFPGRFSGRQFSNSRSEMNVSTLELGDSALYLCASSLGERGNEKLFFGSGTQLSVL.

V and J are TRBV28 and TRBJ1-5; 10 nucleotides match TRBD1. Germline V CDR1 and CDR2: MDHEN, SYDVKM. This CDR3 comprises 16 residues. J lost 4 bases, V lost 5 bases, and 8 bases had no gene match. CDR3 bases: TGTGCCAGCAGTCATGACAGGGGGCTCCGAAATCAGCCCCAGCATTTT. Amino acid sequence: CASSHDRGLRNQPQHF.

The rearrangement joins TRBV6-2 or TRBV6-3 to TRBJ1-6; D is undetermined. The CDR3 is 15 residues long. Between the trimmed V and J ends, which lost 0 bases and 5 bases, there was a span of 8 bases. Germline CDR1 is MNHEY and CDR2 is SVGEGT. CDR3 DNA sequence: TGTGCCAGCAGTTACTCGGATTTCAATAATTCACCCCTCCACTTT. This sequence encodes CASSYSDFNNSPLHF.

The V gene is TRBV18, the J gene TRBJ2-7; 10 bases are a match to TRBD2. Unmatched junction bases numbered 6, after V lost 1 base and J lost 6 bases. CDR3 length: 15 residues. Germline V gene data show CDR1 as KGHSH and CDR2 as LQKENI. The CDR3 loop reads CASSPRLAGAREQYF. The CDR3, as DNA: TGTGCCAGCTCACCACGGCTAGCGGGGGCCCGCGAGCAGTACTTC.

The chain employs TRBV30 and TRBJ1-2; 8 bases map to TRBD1. The length of the CDR3 is 11 residues. Per the germline V gene, CDR1 is GTSNPN and CDR2 is SVGIG (reference sequence). Germline trimming cut 0 bases from V and 11 bases from J; bases unmatched to any gene: 2. The CDR3 is CAWSVRTGYTF. CDR3 coding DNA: TGTGCCTGGAGTGTACGGACAGGGTACACCTTC.

The genes are TRBV7-2 and TRBJ1-2; D unclear. CDR1 SGHTA and CDR2 FQGNSA come from the germline V gene. Trimming took off 2 bases at V and 2 bases at J, with 12 bases between the two ends. The CDR3 has 15 residues. DNA of the CDR3: TGTGCCAGCAGCTTACAGTCGGCGGGAAACTATGGCTACACCTTC. Its protein is CASSLQSAGNYGYTF.

V gene TRBV30 combines with J gene TRBJ1-3, with 7 positions matching TRBD1. Germline V gene data show CDR1 as GTSNPN and CDR2 as SVGIG (reference sequence). V gave up 1 base and J gave up 3 bases; unmatched junction bases: 6. The CDR3 contains 15 residues. CDR3: CAWSAKGAGGNTIYF. DNA for the CDR3: TGTGCCTGGAGTGCTAAGGGGGCTGGTGGAAACACCATATATTTT.

J is TRBJ2-3 and V is TRBV15; 7 nucleotides agree with TRBD2. From germline, CDR1 is LNHNV and CDR2 YYDKDF (reference sequence). With 5 bases clipped from V and 4 bases from J, the junction kept 12 bases outside the gene matches. This CDR3 spans 16 amino acids. The CDR3 sequence is CATSPRSGGSADTQYF. The DNA of the CDR3 is TGTGCCACCAGCCCCCGTAGCGGCGGGAGTGCAGATACGCAGTATTTT.

J is TRBJ1-5 and V is TRBV30, with D tentatively TRBD1 (5 bases). The CDR3 has 13 amino acids. The V gene's germline CDR1 is GTSNPN and CDR2 SVGIG (reference sequence). The V and J ends lost 0 bases and 6 bases respectively, with 9 bases between them. The CDR3 coding sequence is TGTGCCTGGAGTGTCCAGGGAGTTCAGCCCCAGCATTTT. Translating gives CAWSVQGVQPQHF. Looking up the rest from reference TRBV30 and TRBJ1-5 gives the full variable domain: SQTIHQWPATLVQPVGSPLSLECTVEGTSNPNLYWYRQAAGRGLQLLFYSVGIGQISSEVPQNLSASRPQDRQFILSSKKLLLSDSGFYLCAWSVQGVQPQHFGDGTRLSIL.

The chain recombines TRBV18 with TRBJ1-6, with D possibly TRBD1 on 6 matching bases. The CDR3 spans 15 residues. Trimming took off 3 bases at V and 4 bases at J, with 10 bases between the two ends. In germline, CDR1 is KGHSH, CDR2 LQKENI. The CDR3, as DNA: TGTGCCAGCTCACCTAATACAGGGTATAATTCACCCCTCCACTTT. It encodes CASSPNTGYNSPLHF.

The chain has TRBV27 and TRBJ2-1; TRBD1 or TRBD2 may be the D gene (5 bases each). Germline V gives CDR1 MNHEY, CDR2 SMNVEV (reference sequence). The CDR3 runs 15 residues. V was pared by 5 bases and J by 3 bases, with 14 bases between. DNA for the CDR3: TGTGCCAGCAGTGCCGACGGGGCTAGCTACAATGAGCAGTTCTTC. Translation gives CASSADGASYNEQFF.

This clone was detected only a few times. The chain joins TRBV13 to TRBJ2-3, with 10 bases matching TRBD2. CDR3 length: 17 amino acids. The germline gives CDR1 PRHDT, CDR2 FYEKMQ (reference sequence). The ends lost 5 bases at V and 3 bases at J; junction bases unmatched: 11. This CDR3 reads CASSLPEASGGTDTQYF. The DNA of the CDR3 is TGTGCCAGCAGCCTCCCCGAAGCTAGCGGGGGTACAGATACGCAGTATTTT. Full variable domain (remainder filled in from reference TRBV13 and TRBJ2-3): AAGVIQSPRHLIKEKRETATLKCYPIPRHDTVYWYQQGPGQDPQFLISFYEKMQSDKGSIPDRFSAQQFSDYHSELNMSSLELGDSALYFCASSLPEASGGTDTQYFGPGTRLTVL.

The V call is TRBV4-3, the J call TRBJ2-3; D gene ambiguous. The CDR3 has 12 residues. Germline V gene lookup returns CDR1 LGHNA and CDR2 YSLEER. V was pared by 3 bases and J by 5 bases, with 6 bases between. CDR3 nucleotide sequence: TGCGCCAGCAGCCAGACAAGAGATACGCAGTATTTT. Its translation: CASSQTRDTQYF.

This clone occurred once. This chain connects TRBV30 to TRBJ2-2; D perhaps matches TRBD1 (6 bases). Trimming shortened V by 5 bases and J by 4 bases, and 17 bases separated the two germline ends. This CDR3 is 15 amino acids long. Germline V gene lookup returns CDR1 GTSNPN and CDR2 SVGIG (reference sequence). CDR3 region: CAWGTGRVGTGELFF. The CDR3 nucleotides read TGTGCCTGGGGCACAGGGAGAGTGGGCACCGGGGAGCTGTTTTTT.

The chain recombines TRBV7-9 with TRBJ1-6; D is uncertain. V lost 1 base, J lost 10 bases, and 11 bases lay in between. This CDR3 is 14 amino acids long. CDR1 is SEHNR, CDR2 FQNEAQ, per germline (reference sequence). The CDR3 spells CASSLGVTGSPLHF. For the CDR3, the DNA is TGTGCCAGCAGCTTAGGGGTAACGGGATCACCCCTCCACTTT.

The genes are TRBV23-1 and TRBJ2-3; D is unresolved. TRBV23-1 is known as an ORF, though its function is uncertain. The V and J ends lost 0 bases and 0 bases respectively, with 7 bases between them. CDR3 length: 15 residues. The DNA for the CDR3 is TGCGCCAGCAGTCAATCGGGCGAAAGCACAGATACGCAGTATTTT. Translated: CASSQSGESTDTQYF.

The chain links TRBV2 to TRBJ1-3; D is perhaps TRBD1 (5 bases). CDR3 length: 15 amino acids. Germline V gives CDR1 SNHLY, CDR2 FYNNEI. Trimming stripped 0 bases from V and 4 bases from J, with 10 bases between. DNA for the CDR3: TGTGCCAGCAGTGAAGCAAGGCAGGGCGGAAACACCATATATTTT. Amino acid sequence: CASSEARQGGNTIYF.

This rearrangement joins TRBV27 to TRBJ2-7; D ambiguous. Trimming shortened V by 1 base and J by 3 bases, and 13 bases separated the two germline ends. The CDR3 covers 15 residues. The germline V gene has CDR1 MNHEY and CDR2 SMNVEV (reference sequence). DNA of the CDR3: TGTGCCAGCAGTTTATTTATACAACCGGTCTACGAGCAGTACTTC. Its protein product is CASSLFIQPVYEQYF.

The chain carries TRBV7-2 and TRBJ2-7; TRBD2 matches 10 bases. Germline CDR1 reads SGHTA; CDR2 reads FQGNSA. This CDR3 has 16 residues. The ends lost 3 bases at V and 4 bases at J; junction bases unmatched: 9. CDR3 nucleotide sequence: TGTGCCAGCAGCTTTTCCGCTAGCGGGGGCTCGTACGAGCAGTACTTC. Its translation: CASSFSASGGSYEQYF. Full variable domain (remainder filled in from reference TRBV7-2 and TRBJ2-7): GAGVSQSPSNKVTEKGKDVELRCDPISGHTALYWYRQSLGQGLEFLIYFQGNSAPDKSGLPSDRFSAERTGGSVSTLTIQRTQQEDSAVYLCASSFSASGGSYEQYFGPGTRLTVT.

This rearrangement joins TRBV19 to TRBJ1-6; a weak D match, TRBD1 (5 bases). Trimming shortened V by 6 bases and J by 7 bases, and 10 bases separated the two germline ends. Per the germline V gene, CDR1 is LNHDA and CDR2 is SQIVND (reference sequence). This CDR3 spans 13 amino acids. CDR3 amino acids: CASRDSLNSPLHF. CDR3 in DNA: TGTGCCAGTAGAGACAGTTTGAATTCACCCCTCCACTTT.

The rearrangement links TRBV29-1 to TRBJ2-5, with D uncertain. Germline V lookup: CDR1 SQVTM, CDR2 ANQGSEA. The germline V and J ends were trimmed by 3 bases and 1 base, with 15 bases remaining between them. CDR3 size: 15 residues. The CDR3 DNA reads as TGCAGCGTTGACAGCCAGGCTTACCCCCAAGAGACCCAGTACTTC. It yields the protein CSVDSQAYPQETQYF. Based on the CDR3 plus reference TRBV29-1 and TRBJ2-5, the full variable domain is SAVISQKPSRDICQRGTSLTIQCQVDSQVTMMFWYRQQPGQSLTLIATANQGSEATYESGFVIDKFPISRPNLTFSTLTVSNMSPEDSSIYLCSVDSQAYPQETQYFGPGTRLLVL.

The chain carries TRBV15 and TRBJ1-2; a weak D match, TRBD1 (5 bases). The CDR3 loop spans 13 amino acids. Germline values: CDR1 LNHNV, CDR2 YYDKDF (reference sequence). Between the trimmed V and J ends, which lost 0 bases and 4 bases, there was a span of 6 bases. CDR3 in amino acids: CATSRDGGYGYTF. For the CDR3, the DNA is TGTGCCACCAGCAGAGATGGGGGCTATGGCTACACCTTC.

The rearrangement joins TRBV18 to TRBJ2-5; 14 bases map to TRBD2. The CDR3 extends over 15 amino acids. V gave up 5 bases and J gave up 3 bases; unmatched junction bases: 2. Germline V lookup: CDR1 KGHSH, CDR2 LQKENI. The CDR3 nucleotides read TGTGCCAGCTCAACGACTAGCGGGAGGGAAGAGACCCAGTACTTC. Its translation: CASSTTSGREETQYF.

As to this clone: Mismatch with germline at one junction end may stem from a read error. The chain is built from TRBV4-1 and TRBJ2-5, with 9 nucleotides matching TRBD2. This CDR3 spans 17 amino acids. Germline loops: CDR1 MGHRA, CDR2 YSYEKL. The DNA of the CDR3 is TGCGCCCGCAGCCAAGGGGGGGCTAGCGGGGTGGGAGAGACCCAGTACTTC. Protein sequence: CARSQGGASGVGETQYF.